These 8 T cell receptor beta chains were sequenced from one sample in a study of T-cell memory formation after mild COVID-19. TCRdb itself ran the 5' RACE reads through MiXCR, one entry per CDR3 protein. Of around 340,000 distinct CDR3 sequences in the sample, around 13% were seen once. The sequenced material came from PBMCs or a T cell subset sorted from them (not recorded which). Every receptor here comes from a man younger than 35 who had mild COVID-19 (a few samples of this study predate the infection). Cell type and time point are not known.

The chain links TRBV7-9 to TRBJ2-3, with D possibly matching TRBD2 (6 bases). Germline V CDR1 and CDR2: SEHNR, FQNEAQ (reference sequence). V was cut by 2 bases and J by 9 bases, with 12 bases left in between. This CDR3 contains 13 residues. CDR3 DNA: TGTGCCAGCAGCTTATGGGGGGACCCCACGCAGTATTTT. Its translation is CASSLWGDPTQYF.

The V and J genes are TRBV12-3 or TRBV12-4 and TRBJ2-4, with 9 bases lining up with TRBD1. The CDR3 length is 13 residues. V was clipped by 7 bases and J by 7 bases; unmatched bases: 5. The CDR3 DNA follows: TGTGCCAGCACCGGGACAGGGTGGAACATTCAGTACTTC. Its protein is CASTGTGWNIQYF.

There are a few counts of this clonotype. The rearrangement links TRBV4-1 to TRBJ1-2; D is possibly TRBD1 (5 bases). V shed 1 base and J shed 5 bases, with 17 bases lying between them. The CDR3 extends over 16 amino acids. Germline V gene data show CDR1 as MGHRA and CDR2 as YSYEKL. The CDR3 DNA is TGCGCCAGCAGCCAAGCGATTCATGACAGTGCATATGGCTACACCTTC. Protein product: CASSQAIHDSAYGYTF.

This clonotype was seen more than once but under ten times. Here the CDR3 reads CASKGGTSNHYHEQYF. Here the CDR3 DNA reads TGTGCCAGCAAAGGGGGCACGAGCAACCATTACCACGAGCAGTACTTC. This chain uses TRBV6-5 with TRBJ2-7; TRBD1 matches 7 bases. V was pared by 7 bases and J by 5 bases, with 17 bases of the junction left unmatched. This CDR3 is built from 16 residues. CDR1 is MNHEY and CDR2 is SVGAGI in the germline V gene.

V gene TRBV5-1 combines with J gene TRBJ2-7; D perhaps matches TRBD2 (6 bases). This CDR3 comprises 14 residues. The V end lost 0 bases, the J end lost 7 bases, and 14 bases lay between the germline ends. Germline assignment: CDR1 SGHRS and CDR2 YFSETQ. The DNA of the CDR3 is TGCGCCAGCAGCTTGGTGGGCGGCGCGGGAGAGCAGTACTTC. This translates into CASSLVGGAGEQYF.

Ten or more counts support this clonotype. The chain joins TRBV5-1 to TRBJ2-7; 7 nucleotides match TRBD1. J gave up 9 bases and V 0 bases, and 12 bases lay outside the gene matches. Germline V lookup: CDR1 SGHRS, CDR2 YFSETQ. This CDR3 is built from 15 residues. The CDR3 nucleotides read TGCGCCAGCAGCTTGGCCGGTGGGACAGAAGGTGGGCAGTACTTC. This gives the protein CASSLAGGTEGGQYF.

This clonotype has just a few counts. The rearrangement uses TRBV12-3 or TRBV12-4 and TRBJ1-1; perhaps TRBD1 as D (6 bases). V was pared by 5 bases and J by 4 bases, with 17 bases between. The CDR3 runs to 15 residues. The CDR3 DNA reads as TGTGCCAGCAGTATCTCGGCAGGGGTGGGCACTGAAGCTTTCTTT. This encodes CASSISAGVGTEAFF.

The chain carries TRBV3-1 and TRBJ1-2; D gene ambiguous. The germline V gene has CDR1 LGHDT and CDR2 YNNKEL (reference sequence). V lost 1 base, J lost 4 bases, and 7 bases lay in between. CDR3 size: 13 residues. CDR3 amino acids: CASSQAGLYGYTF. The CDR3 DNA sequence: TGTGCCAGCAGCCAAGCCGGACTCTATGGCTACACCTTC.